This TCR beta chain was captured in a study of T cells in Graves' hyperthyroidism and ophthalmopathy. Whole-study findings and limits: Blood shared most expanded thyroid clonotypes above 0.001. A 13 V-J signature model discriminated ophthalmopathy versus stable hyperthyroidism.

The source material, RNA transcripts, was used to amplify TCR beta CDR3 regions. First-round RT-PCR with HTBI primers amplified the TCR CDR3 region. TCRdb ran MiXCR on the multiplex PCR reads and lists one entry per CDR3 protein. The sample shows about 300,000 distinct CDR3 sequences, 10% to 15% of them seen only once. The CDR3 loop spans 12 amino acids. Trimming left V 3 bases short and J 12 bases short, with 12 bases between. Germline-derived CDR1 and CDR2 are LNHDA and SQIVND (reference sequence). This clonotype was seen only a few times. Its cognate antigen is unknown. Extraction of PBMCs used 10 ml of fresh peripheral blood.

The sample taken for sequencing was blood. This TCR derives from a woman aged 25 to 39 with Graves' hyperthyroidism that later progressed to Graves' ophthalmopathy. The J gene is TRBJ2-1, the V gene TRBV19; D not resolved. The CDR3 is CASSIPFTGQFF. In nucleotides, the CDR3 is TGTGCCAGTAGTATCCCTTTTACGGGGCAGTTCTTC.